This T cell receptor beta chain was recorded in a study of CXCR3-negative and CXCR3-positive naive CD8 T cells. Study findings and constraints: Cryopreservation partially lowered CXCR3 expression, so most assays used fresh PBMCs. Memory CD8+ cells showed much lower diversity, while both naive subsets were comparably high. Hydrophobicity was higher for TRB CDR3s found in CXCR3-positive naive cells than in CXCR3-negative naive cells.

TRB cDNA libraries were made by UMI-labeled 5' RACE. From the 5' RACE reads, TCRdb lists one entry per CDR3 protein and no DNA. In total, the table holds tens of thousands of distinct CDR3 sequences. Germline V gene lookup returns CDR1 MDHEN and CDR2 SYDVKM. The CDR3 contains 14 residues. Sorting was done in triplicate for each CD8+ T cell subset (about 280,000 cells each). Within the CD8+ T cell compartment, naive cells were CD45RO-CCR7+CD27+CD95-. On this clonotype itself: Antigen unknown.

This receptor was identified in a human donor in good health. Some clones in this sample may be carry-over from other donors' samples. Sequencing was performed on naive CXCR3+ CD8+ T cells from blood. Subset noted: CD45RO-CCR7+CD27+CD95- naive CD8+ T cells expressing CXCR3 (TNR3+). The gene calls are TRBV28 and TRBJ2-1; TCRdb calls TRBD2, which cannot be checked without DNA. The CDR3 here is CASSLLSDTPSPFF. The entire variable domain, with the rest obtained from reference TRBV28 and TRBJ2-1, is as follows: DVKVTQSSRYLVKRTGEKVFLECVQDMDHENMFWYRQDPGLGLRLIYFSYDVKMKEKGDIPEGYSVSREKKERFSLILESASTNQTSMYLCASSLLSDTPSPFFGPGTRLTVL.